This T cell receptor (beta chain) is drawn from a study of T cell responses to AZD1222 COVID-19 vaccine. As regards this clone: The antigen is undetermined.

General study findings and limits: White British people made up most donors, females outnumbered males, and clonal diversity was possibly underestimated. At study baseline, merely more than 5 AZD1222 recipients were seropositive. Nearly half of spike-specific TCRs reportedly target variant regions that are unmutated in the B.1.351 and B.1.1.7 variants.

The CDR3 is 16 residues long. Germline lookup yields CDR1 MDHEN and CDR2 SYDVKM. V dropped 8 bases and J dropped 0 bases, with 16 bases sitting between them. Measured with immunoSEQ multiplex PCR; TCRdb has only the in-frame clones, and not every one. This table has 44,000 or so clones, about 83% appearing once. The chain is built from TRBV28 and TRBJ2-2; D gene uncertain. This material consisted of peripheral blood, taken on day 0 of AZD1222 vaccination. The sequence derives from an adult in good health. The CDR3 spells CASGHAGDSNTGELFF. CDR3 DNA sequence: TGTGCCAGCGGCCATGCCGGTGATTCGAACACCGGGGAGCTGTTTTTT.